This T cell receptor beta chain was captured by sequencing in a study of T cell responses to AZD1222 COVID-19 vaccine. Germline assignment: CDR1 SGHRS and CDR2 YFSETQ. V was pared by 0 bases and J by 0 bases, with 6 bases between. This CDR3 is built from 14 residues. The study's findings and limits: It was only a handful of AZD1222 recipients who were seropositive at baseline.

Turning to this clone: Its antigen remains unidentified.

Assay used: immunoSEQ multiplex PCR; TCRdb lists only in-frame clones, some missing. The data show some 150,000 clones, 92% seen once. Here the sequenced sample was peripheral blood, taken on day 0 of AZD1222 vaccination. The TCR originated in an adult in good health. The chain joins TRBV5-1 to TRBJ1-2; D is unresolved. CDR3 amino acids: CASSLELANYGYTF. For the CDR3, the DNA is TGCGCCAGCAGCTTGGAATTAGCTAACTATGGCTACACCTTC.